Below, 22 T cell receptor beta chains from the same sample are listed, as sequenced in a study of cytotoxic CD8 clonotypes in ibrutinib-treated CLL. The repertoire was sequenced with immunoSEQ multiplex PCR; TCRdb's copy has only in-frame clones and lacks some. The sample consists of roughly 51,000 clones, roughly 57% of them appearing once. The sequences come from PBMCs, collected after 12 months of ibrutinib treatment. The receptors derive from a human donor with chronic lymphocytic leukemia.

This rearrangement joins TRBV10-2 to TRBJ1-1; 8 bases agree with TRBD1. Germline CDR1 WSHSY, CDR2 SAAADI. This CDR3 has 13 amino acids. V lost 6 bases and J lost 10; bases outside the gene matches: 10. The CDR3 DNA reads TGCGCCAGCAGCCCGGGACAGGCCCTTAGAGCTTTCTTT. This sequence encodes CASSPGQALRAFF.

This clone was detected only a few times. The J gene is TRBJ1-1, the V gene TRBV5-1; D is possibly TRBD1 (6 bases). The CDR3 extends over 14 amino acids. Germline CDR1 and CDR2: SGHRS and YFSETQ. Trimming took off 3 bases at V and 1 base at J, with 10 bases between the two ends. The CDR3 here is CASSYQGQNTEAFF. As DNA, the CDR3 is TGCGCCAGCAGCTACCAGGGGCAGAACACTGAAGCTTTCTTT. Filled out from reference TRBV5-1 and TRBJ1-1, the complete variable domain reads KAGVTQTPRYLIKTRGQQVTLSCSPISGHRSVSWYQQTPGQGLQFLFEYFSETQRNKGNFPGRFSGRQFSNSRSEMNVSTLELGDSALYLCASSYQGQNTEAFFGQGTRLTVV.

The table lists this clone with a few counts. The genes are TRBV27 and TRBJ1-1, with D uncertain. V shed 5 bases and J shed 0 bases, with 19 bases lying between them. This CDR3 spans 17 amino acids. Per germline, CDR1 MNHEY and CDR2 SMNVEV (reference sequence). Here the CDR3 DNA reads TGTGCCAGCAGTGCCGATGGCCGAGTGCGGATGAACACTGAAGCTTTCTTT. This codes for CASSADGRVRMNTEAFF.

This clone was seen a single time. The rearrangement links TRBV7-9 to TRBJ2-2; no clear D. The V gene's germline CDR1 is SEHNR and CDR2 FQNEAQ (reference sequence). This CDR3 is 11 amino acids long. Deletions cut 2 bases from V and 9 bases from J, with 4 bases between. The CDR3 is CASSLSRELFF. The DNA of the CDR3 is TGTGCCAGCAGCTTATCCAGGGAGCTGTTTTTT.

Judged by abundance, this clone is medium-sized (0.01 to 0.1%). The chain links TRBV2 to TRBJ2-7; 9 bases map to TRBD2. The CDR3 has 13 amino acids. The J segment lost 7 bases and the V segment lost 7 bases, leaving 8 bases of the junction unmatched. The germline gives CDR1 SNHLY, CDR2 FYNNEI. The CDR3 sequence is CASKTSGAGEQYF. Written as DNA, the CDR3 is TGTGCCAGCAAGACTAGCGGAGCGGGGGAGCAGTACTTC. The full variable domain, completed using reference TRBV2 and TRBJ2-7, is EPEVTQTPSHQVTQMGQEVILRCVPISNHLYFYWYRQILGQKVEFLVSFYNNEISEKSEIFDDQFSVERPDGSNFTLKIRSTKLEDSAMYFCASKTSGAGEQYFGPGTRLTVT.

This clone turned up a few times. CDR3 DNA: TGTGCCAGCAGCTTAGGGGGACTCGTTAGCAATCAGCCCCAGCATTTT. Amino acids: CASSLGGLVSNQPQHF. The chain joins TRBV7-8 to TRBJ1-5, with D possibly TRBD1 on 5 matching bases. Trimming stripped 1 base from V and 0 bases from J, with 10 bases between. This CDR3 has 16 residues. Germline values: CDR1 SGHVS, CDR2 FQNEAQ.

The gene calls are TRBV7-9 and TRBJ2-5; 7 positions match TRBD1. The CDR3 is 14 amino acids. The germline gives CDR1 SEHNR, CDR2 FQNEAQ (reference sequence). V gave up 5 bases and J gave up 0 bases; unmatched junction bases: 3. CDR3 coding DNA: TGTGCCAGCAGCAGGGGACAGAACCAAGAGACCCAGTACTTC. Translation gives CASSRGQNQETQYF.

V gene TRBV5-1 combines with J gene TRBJ2-3; D gene unclear. Trimming took 2 bases from V and 5 from J, leaving 12 bases between them. Germline CDR1 SGHRS, CDR2 YFSETQ. The CDR3 runs 14 residues. The CDR3 DNA sequence: TGCGCCAGCAGCTTCGGATCAATGTTAGATACGCAGTATTTT. It specifies CASSFGSMLDTQYF. Drawing the rest from reference TRBV5-1 and TRBJ2-3, the complete variable domain is KAGVTQTPRYLIKTRGQQVTLSCSPISGHRSVSWYQQTPGQGLQFLFEYFSETQRNKGNFPGRFSGRQFSNSRSEMNVSTLELGDSALYLCASSFGSMLDTQYFGPGTRLTVL.

The chain recombines TRBV18 with TRBJ2-1; D is unclear. The CDR3 extends over 13 amino acids. V dropped 2 bases and J dropped 4 bases, with 6 bases sitting between them. The germline V gene has CDR1 KGHSH and CDR2 LQKENI. CDR3 loop: CASSPGNYNEQFF. CDR3 nucleotides: TGTGCCAGCTCACCAGGGAATTACAATGAGCAGTTCTTC.

V and J are TRBV19 and TRBJ2-1; no firm D call. Trimming left V 7 bases short and J 0 bases short, with 13 bases between. Germline lookup yields CDR1 LNHDA and CDR2 SQIVND (reference sequence). The CDR3 runs 15 residues. The CDR3 protein is CASTPPGSSYNEQFF. The CDR3 DNA is TGTGCCAGTACCCCACCGGGTAGCTCCTACAATGAGCAGTTCTTC.

This clone showed up just a few times. Here the CDR3 DNA reads TGTGCCAGCAGCGTAGATAGCACAGATACGCAGTATTTT. Amino acid sequence: CASSVDSTDTQYF. The V gene is TRBV9, the J gene TRBJ2-3; D is uncertain. There are 13 residues in the CDR3. V was cut by 0 bases and J by 0 bases, with 2 bases left in between. The germline gives CDR1 SGDLS, CDR2 YYNGEE.

This chain connects TRBV7-9 to TRBJ1-6, with a possible D match to TRBD1 (6 bases). CDR1 SEHNR and CDR2 FQNEAQ come from the germline V gene (reference sequence). This CDR3 spans 12 amino acids. The germline V and J ends were trimmed by 6 bases and 10 bases, with 10 bases remaining between them. CDR3 residues: CASSWGASPLHF. The CDR3 DNA follows: TGTGCCAGCAGTTGGGGGGCATCACCCCTCCACTTT.

This clone was detected only once. The chain recombines TRBV5-1 with TRBJ1-4; D not resolved. The CDR3 covers 14 residues. Trimming removed 1 base from V and 0 bases from J, with 4 bases in between. CDR1 is SGHRS, CDR2 YFSETQ, per germline. CDR3 protein: CASSLSTTNEKLFF. CDR3 coding DNA: TGCGCCAGCAGCTTGAGCACAACTAATGAAAAACTGTTTTTT.

The gene calls are TRBV5-6 and TRBJ1-5; D is undetermined. Looked up from germline, CDR1 is SGHDT and CDR2 is YYEEEE. Trimming stripped 4 bases from V and 7 bases from J, with 18 bases between. CDR3 length: 15 residues. The DNA of the CDR3 is TGTGCCAGCAGCCCAGCGGGCCAACGAGAGCAGCCCCAGCATTTT. Its protein product is CASSPAGQREQPQHF.

V gene TRBV5-4 combines with J gene TRBJ2-2, with D unclear. The germline V gene encodes CDR1 SGHNT and CDR2 YYREEE (reference sequence). This CDR3 contains 14 residues. Trimming removed 0 bases from V and 0 bases from J, with 3 bases in between. CDR3 in DNA: TGTGCCAGCAGCTTGGTCCCGAACACCGGGGAGCTGTTTTTT. This codes for CASSLVPNTGELFF.

A few counts support this clone. The rearrangement links TRBV5-1 to TRBJ2-5; D is perhaps TRBD2 (6 bases). The germline gives CDR1 SGHRS, CDR2 YFSETQ. V dropped 4 bases and J dropped 5 bases, with 15 bases sitting between them. This CDR3 has 14 residues. CDR3 loop: CASSIRAGGETQYF. CDR3 DNA: TGCGCCAGCAGCATCCGGGCAGGAGGGGAGACCCAGTACTTC.

The J gene is TRBJ2-1, the V gene TRBV11-3, with D unresolved. This CDR3 has 12 residues. Germline CDR1 SGHNT, CDR2 YENEEA. V was clipped by 4 bases and J by 9 bases, with 10 bases between them. The CDR3 coding sequence is TGTGCCAGCAGCTCTTTTCAAACTGAGCAGTTCTTC. It yields the protein CASSSFQTEQFF.

This sequence joins TRBV4-3 and TRBJ1-2; D gene uncertain. The CDR3 spans 16 residues. Germline CDR1 is LGHNA and CDR2 is YSLEER. V was shortened by 2 bases and J by 3 bases, with 16 bases between the two germline ends. CDR3 sequence reads: CASSQNIPDGYYGYTF. In DNA, the CDR3 is TGCGCCAGCAGCCAAAATATTCCGGACGGATACTATGGCTACACCTTC.

The rearrangement links TRBV5-1 to TRBJ1-4; maybe TRBD1 (5 bases). V lost 0 bases and J 3 bases, leaving 9 bases between the germline ends. CDR1 SGHRS and CDR2 YFSETQ come from the germline V gene. The CDR3 has 15 amino acids. CDR3 sequence reads: CASSLVSGANEKLFF. CDR3 DNA: TGCGCCAGCAGCTTGGTTTCGGGGGCTAATGAAAAACTGTTTTTT.

This clone was recorded a few times. The chain joins TRBV5-6 to TRBJ1-2, with D perhaps TRBD1 (6 bases). Trimming pared 0 bases from V and 4 bases from J, leaving 7 bases between. Germline CDR1 and CDR2: SGHDT and YYEEEE. CDR3 length: 13 amino acids. CDR3 in DNA: TGTGCCAGCAGCTTGGGCAGGGGCTATGGCTACACCTTC. This sequence encodes CASSLGRGYGYTF.

The chain couples TRBV15 to TRBJ1-4; D not resolved. Looked up from germline, CDR1 is LNHNV and CDR2 is YYDKDF (reference sequence). Trimming shortened V by 6 bases and J by 8 bases, and 16 bases separated the two germline ends. The CDR3 consists of 14 residues. The CDR3 DNA reads TGTGCCACCAGTCCTCGGTCCTCTAGGGAAAAACTGTTTTTT. Translated, it gives CATSPRSSREKLFF.

This chain connects TRBV29-1 to TRBJ2-3; 14 bases are shared with TRBD2. The CDR3 length is 15 residues. Per the germline V gene, CDR1 is SQVTM and CDR2 is ANQGSEA. V was pared by 7 bases and J by 8 bases, with 11 bases of the junction left unmatched. The CDR3: CSAAGLAGVGGTQYF. The CDR3 DNA follows: TGCAGCGCCGCGGGACTAGCGGGAGTAGGAGGTACGCAGTATTTT.